The sequence of this TCR beta chain was determined in a study of response to subunit inactivated influenza vaccine. TCRdb ran MiXCR on the RT-PCR reads and lists one entry per CDR3 protein. Found here are about 530,000 distinct CDR3 sequences, 10% to 15% of them singletons; the top ten hold around 12%. The CDR3 consists of 15 residues. With 5 bases removed from V and 0 bases from J, the gap between germline ends came to 11 bases. Per the germline V gene, CDR1 is SEHNR and CDR2 is FQNEAQ (reference sequence). This clonotype was observed a handful of times. Its antigen is undetermined. Points from the study as a whole: Each seasonal influenza vaccination recruits few new T cells, the authors suggested.

This sequence joins TRBV7-9 and TRBJ1-3; D gene uncertain. The sequence was collected from a man over 45 who received an inactivated influenza vaccine. The sequencing here drew on PBMCs from blood, taken around seven weeks after vaccination. For the CDR3, the DNA is TGTGCCAGCAGCCCCGGGATCACCTCTGGAAACACCATATATTTT. It translates to CASSPGITSGNTIYF.